These T cell receptor beta chains were read from a single sample in a study of blood T cell repertoires in COVID-19. Sequencing was performed with immunoSEQ multiplex PCR; in TCRdb, only in-frame clones are kept and a portion is missing. There are more than 95,000 clones in the sample; roughly 88% occur only once, and roughly 1.2% lies in the top ten. The sequenced material came from peripheral blood. Receptor source: a woman older than 75 with acute or convalescent COVID-19. Each CDR3 is given with its conserved first and last residue. D genes are given only for firm matches. The size entry is marked missing in some rows and otherwise reads once, few, many or a size class.

D,size,V,J,DNA,CDR3
.,once,TRBV21-1,TRBJ1-2,TGTGCCAGCAGCAAACATCCTAAAACCACTTTAGAGCTAGCCTATGGCTACACCTTC,CASSKHPKTTLELAYGYTF
.,.,TRBV5-1,TRBJ1-4,TGCGCCAGCAGCTCACGTGTGGGGCGTGTTGAAAAACTGTTTTTT,CASSSRVGRVEKLFF
.,.,TRBV15,TRBJ2-7,TGTGCCACCAGTCTGGGTCGTGGGGCAGGGGATAGCCTCTACGAGCAGTACTTC,CATSLGRGAGDSLYEQYF
TRBD1,.,TRBV5-1,TRBJ2-7,TGCGCCAGCAGCTTGGAGGCAGGGGGCTCCTACGAGCAGTACTTC,CASSLEAGGSYEQYF
TRBD2,.,TRBV29-1,TRBJ2-3,TGCAGCGTTGCAATAGCGGGCGCAGATACGCAGTATTTT,CSVAIAGADTQYF
.,.,TRBV6-1,TRBJ1-4,TGTGCCAGCAGTGAACGGTTACCGCGTGGTGAAAAACTGTTTTTT,CASSERLPRGEKLFF
TRBD2,.,TRBV5-1,TRBJ2-6,TGCGCCAGCAGCATCCTTAGCGGGAGAGGGGGGCCTGGGGCCAACGTCCTGACTTTC,CASSILSGRGGPGANVLTF
TRBD1,.,TRBV10-3,TRBJ2-3,TGTGCCATCAGGGACAGGGCTAGCACAGATACGCAGTATTTT,CAIRDRASTDTQYF
.,.,TRBV5-4,TRBJ2-7,TGTGCCAGCAGCCCGGACTTTTCCCGAGGGTACGAGCAGTACTTC,CASSPDFSRGYEQYF
.,.,TRBV6-4,TRBJ2-1,TGTGCCAGCAGTGGGGTCGGGGGTGATGAGCAGTTCTTC,CASSGVGGDEQFF
.,.,TRBV3-1/TRBV3-2,TRBJ1-1,TGTGCCAGCAGCCAAGCGGGGCGGGGCACTGAAGCTTTCTTT,CASSQAGRGTEAFF
TRBD1,.,TRBV3-1/TRBV3-2,TRBJ1-2,TGTGCCAGCAGCCAAGTAGTAAGGAGGGGGCAGGGTGGCTACACCTTC,CASSQVVRRGQGGYTF
TRBD1,.,TRBV5-1,TRBJ1-3,TGCGCCAGCAGCTCGAGCCCGGGACAGGGAAACACCATATATTTT,CASSSSPGQGNTIYF
.,.,TRBV5-6,TRBJ1-2,TGTGCCAGCAGCTTGGTCGGTACGAACTATGGCTACACCTTC,CASSLVGTNYGYTF
.,.,TRBV9,TRBJ2-1,TGTGCCAGCAGCGTAGAACCTAGCTCCTACAATGAGCAGTTCTTC,CASSVEPSSYNEQFF
TRBD1,.,TRBV5-4,TRBJ2-3,TGTGCCAGCAGCCTTAGGACAGGGGGCGCAGATACGCAGTATTTT,CASSLRTGGADTQYF
.,once,TRBV19,TRBJ1-1,TGTGCCAGTAGTGTCTCAGGGGCGAACACTGAAGCTTTCTTT,CASSVSGANTEAFF
.,few,TRBV14,TRBJ1-6,TGTGCCAGCAGCTGCCCCGAGGACAGACTAAATTATAATCGTTCACCCCTCCACTTT,CASSCPEDRLNYNRSPLHF
TRBD2,.,TRBV7-9,TRBJ2-1,TGTGCCAGCAGCCCAACACAACTAGCGGGGGGAAACAATGAGCAGTTCTTC,CASSPTQLAGGNNEQFF
.,.,TRBV12-3/TRBV12-4,TRBJ1-5,TGTGCCAGCAGTCTGGGGGGGTTCCAGCATTTT,CASSLGGFQHF
TRBD1,.,TRBV4-2,TRBJ1-6,TGTGCCAGCAGCCCGGGACAGGGTTGGTCCTATAATTCACCCCTCCACTTT,CASSPGQGWSYNSPLHF
.,.,TRBV24-1,TRBJ2-1,TGTGCCACCAGTGACTCACAGGGACATGAGCAGTTCTTC,CATSDSQGHEQFF
.,.,TRBV18,TRBJ2-1,TGTGCCAGCTCAGAACAGCTTAGCTCCTACAATGAGCAGTTCTTC,CASSEQLSSYNEQFF
.,once,TRBV21-1,TRBJ1-3,TGTGCCAGCAGCAAAGACCAGGGGCGTTTT,CASSKDQGRF
TRBD1,.,TRBV5-6,TRBJ1-4,TGTGCCAGCAGCCGGGGGACAGGGCGGACTGAAAAACTGTTTTTT,CASSRGTGRTEKLFF
.,few,TRBV11-2,TRBJ1-2,TGTGCCAGCAGCGTCCTCCAGGGATATGGCTACACCTTC,CASSVLQGYGYTF
TRBD2,few,TRBV10-3,TRBJ2-2,TGTGCCATCGGGGCTACTAGCGGGGGACCCGGGGAGCTGTTTTTT,CAIGATSGGPGELFF
TRBD1,.,TRBV28,TRBJ2-6,TGTGCCAGCAGACGAGGGGGGACAGGGGGCTCCACAATCCTGACTTTC,CASRRGGTGGSTILTF
TRBD1,.,TRBV2,TRBJ1-6,TGTGCCAGCACTGGACAGGGCGCTAATTCACCCCTCCACTTT,CASTGQGANSPLHF
TRBD2,.,TRBV4-3,TRBJ2-1,TGCGCCAGCAGCCAAGGGAGCGGGGGAGGCAATGAGCAGTTCTTC,CASSQGSGGGNEQFF
.,once,TRBV27,TRBJ2-1,TGTGCCAGCAGTGCAACAGGGTTCCTCTACAATGAGCAGTTCTTC,CASSATGFLYNEQFF
.,few,TRBV25-1,TRBJ1-1,TGTGCCAGCACCCCGACAGGCGGCACTGAAGCTTTCTTT,CASTPTGGTEAFF
.,.,TRBV6-2/TRBV6-3,TRBJ1-2,TGTGCCAGCAGTTACTCGCCGGGGTTAGAGAACTATGGCTACACCTTC,CASSYSPGLENYGYTF
.,.,TRBV18,TRBJ2-7,TGTGCCAGCTCACCTGACAGGATGAAGGAGCAGTACTTC,CASSPDRMKEQYF
.,.,TRBV9,TRBJ2-5,TGTGCCAGCAGCCCCTCCCAGGGGAGAAAGGGAGAGACCCAGTACTTC,CASSPSQGRKGETQYF
.,.,TRBV9,TRBJ2-6,TGTGCCAGCAGCGTAGGAATCGGGGCTGGGGCCAACGTCCTGACTTTC,CASSVGIGAGANVLTF
.,.,TRBV11-3,TRBJ1-5,TGTGCCAGCAGCTTAGGACAGGCAAAACAGGGAAGTCAGCCCCAGCATTTT,CASSLGQAKQGSQPQHF
.,.,TRBV3-1/TRBV3-2,TRBJ1-2,TGTGCCAGCAGCCACCACAGGGACAACTATGGCTACACCTTC,CASSHHRDNYGYTF
TRBD1,.,TRBV5-6,TRBJ1-2,TGTGCCAGCAGTTATGGGACAGGGGCTAACTATGGCTACACCTTC,CASSYGTGANYGYTF
.,.,TRBV7-9,TRBJ1-6,TGTGCCAGCAGCTTAGTGGAGGGTAGGGCCCTCCACTTT,CASSLVEGRALHF
.,.,TRBV18,TRBJ1-1,TGTGCCAGCTCACCTCGGGGTACTAGGGAGCTACCTGGGTCTTTCTTT,CASSPRGTRELPGSFF
.,few,TRBV19,TRBJ2-1,TGTGCCAGTAGCGGACAGAGCTACAATGAGCAGTTCTTC,CASSGQSYNEQFF
.,few,TRBV6-1,TRBJ1-3,TGTGCCAGCAGTGAAGTGACATCTTACTCTGGAAACACCATATATTTT,CASSEVTSYSGNTIYF
.,.,TRBV7-2,TRBJ2-1,TGTGCCAGCAGCTCCCCGGTTGGCAGGGTGTGGACAAAAAACAATGAGCAGTTCTTC,CASSSPVGRVWTKNNEQFF
TRBD1,.,TRBV7-9,TRBJ1-2,TGTGCCAGCAGCTTTTCGGACAGGGTCTATGGCTACACCTTC,CASSFSDRVYGYTF
.,.,TRBV10-2,TRBJ1-3,TGCGCCAGCAGTGAGTCGAGGGACATCCTCTCTGGAAACACCATATATTTT,CASSESRDILSGNTIYF
TRBD1,.,TRBV18,TRBJ1-2,TGTGCCAGCTCACCACAAGACAGGGGTGGCTATGGCTACACCTTC,CASSPQDRGGYGYTF
.,.,TRBV19,TRBJ2-3,TGTGCCAGTAGTTCCCGGAGGACAGATACGCAGTATTTT,CASSSRRTDTQYF
TRBD1,.,TRBV10-3,TRBJ2-2,TGTGCCATCAGTGGACAGGGGGCCTGGGAGCTGTTTTTT,CAISGQGAWELFF
.,.,TRBV5-1,TRBJ1-1,TGCGCCAGCAGCTTGGGCAGGCGTAACACTGAAGCTTTCTTT,CASSLGRRNTEAFF
TRBD1,.,TRBV3-1/TRBV3-2,TRBJ1-3,TGTGCCAGCAGCCAACTCTCCCGGACAGGGAGGGGAAACACCATATATTTT,CASSQLSRTGRGNTIYF